The entry that follows covers one T cell receptor (beta chain) sequence. Antigen unknown. The data belong to a study of cytomegalovirus exposure and HLA in healthy donors. A multiplex PCR was run with 60 Vbeta primers and 13 Jbeta primers. Under the authors' procedure: An analysis that came later counted tens of millions of unique TCR beta chains, around 12 million shared. Data came from immunoSEQ multiplex PCR; TCRdb stores just in-frame clones and leaves some out. V, J and clone size derive from that table, while D and trimming were established from the DNA sequence. The sample carries 80,000 to 95,000 clones, about 79% recorded once. All the people who gave samples were healthy bone marrow donors. The study, taken as a whole, reports: An ancestry cluster, one associated with Asian ancestry, reportedly showed fewer N-insertions than the approximately 670-donor mean in a later analysis.

The sample comprised PBMCs. The receptor's source is a man aged 18 to 30 in good health and CMV-seropositive.

The CDR3 nucleotides are TGTGCCAGCAGTCCCTTGGACAGGGGACAACAGCCCCAGCATTTT. It encodes CASSPLDRGQQPQHF. This chain connects TRBV28 to TRBJ1-5, with 9 bases aligning to TRBD1. The V gene end was trimmed by 5 bases and the J gene end by 7 bases; junction bases not matched to a gene: 9. Per the germline V gene, CDR1 is MDHEN and CDR2 is SYDVKM. This CDR3 has 15 residues. The variable domain in full, completed from reference TRBV28 and TRBJ1-5, reads DVKVTQSSRYLVKRTGEKVFLECVQDMDHENMFWYRQDPGLGLRLIYFSYDVKMKEKGDIPEGYSVSREKKERFSLILESASTNQTSMYLCASSPLDRGQQPQHFGDGTRLSIL.